This TCR beta chain was documented in a study of identical twins. Study-wide points: Excess low generation probability was seen in twin-shared out-of-frame alpha sequences. Cross-sectional statistical analysis, not tracking of the same donors, underpinned the conclusions. The authors noted that invariant MAIT and iNKT cells could partly confound zero-insertion analyses.

On this clonotype itself: Antigen: not known.

TCRdb passed the 5' RACE reads through MiXCR, listing each CDR3 protein once. The sample carries approximately 1.8 million distinct CDR3 sequences, roughly a third recorded once. The CDR3 loop spans 15 amino acids. V shed 1 base and J shed 2 bases, with 10 bases lying between them. From germline, CDR1 is SGHTA and CDR2 FQGNSA. The sample consisted of cord blood. This receptor was obtained from a newborn girl in good health. The V and J genes are TRBV7-2 and TRBJ2-3; possible D gene TRBD2, 5 bases. CDR3 nucleotide sequence: TGTGCCAGCAGCTTAGGAAGGACTCCCACAGATACGCAGTATTTT. This translates into CASSLGRTPTDTQYF.